Listed here are 29 T cell receptor beta chains from one sample, sequenced in a study of blood T cell repertoires in COVID-19. Here immunoSEQ multiplex PCR was the method, and the copy in TCRdb shows in-frame clones only, minus some. This table holds about 120,000 clones, roughly 79% found once. The source material was peripheral blood. These receptors were collected from a man between 65 and 85 years old with acute or convalescent COVID-19.

The J gene is TRBJ2-3, the V gene TRBV3-1 (or the pseudogene TRBV3-2); no clear D gene. CDR1 is LGHDT and CDR2 is YNNKEL in the germline V gene (reference sequence). V was cut by 2 bases and J by 6 bases, with 12 bases left in between. The CDR3 extends over 14 amino acids. CDR3 sequence: CASSQTLLPDTQYF. For the CDR3, the DNA is TGTGCCAGCAGCCAAACCCTACTGCCGGATACGCAGTATTTT.

V usage is TRBV10-2 and J usage is TRBJ2-5, with 9 nucleotides matching TRBD1. After removal of 7 bases from V and 5 bases from J, the junction contained 8 bases not matched to a gene. Germline loops: CDR1 WSHSY, CDR2 SAAADI. The CDR3 has 14 amino acids. The CDR3 protein is CASTPGQGQETQYF. CDR3 in DNA: TGCGCCAGCACCCCGGGACAGGGCCAGGAGACCCAGTACTTC.

CDR3 sequence reads: CASSQDLLGEEGEKLFF. DNA of the CDR3: TGTGCCAGCAGCCAAGATCTTTTAGGGGAGGAGGGTGAAAAACTGTTTTTT. The chain links TRBV4-2 to TRBJ1-4; a weak D match, TRBD1 (5 bases). The CDR3 has 17 amino acids. Germline V gene data show CDR1 as LGHNA and CDR2 as YNFKEQ. The germline V and J ends were trimmed by 0 bases and 7 bases, with 18 bases remaining between them.

The chain's CDR3 is CASSESTGPGDIQYF. DNA for the CDR3: TGTGCCAGCAGTGAATCTACAGGGCCCGGAGACATTCAGTACTTC. The J gene is TRBJ2-4, the V gene TRBV25-1, with D possibly TRBD1 on 6 matching bases. V gave up 1 base and J gave up 8 bases, with 15 bases separating them. Germline V CDR1 and CDR2: MGHDK, SYGVNS. The CDR3 extends over 15 amino acids. Filled out from reference TRBV25-1 and TRBJ2-4, the complete variable domain reads EADIYQTPRYLVIGTGKKITLECSQTMGHDKMYWYQQDPGMELHLIHYSYGVNSTEKGDLSSESTVSRIRTEHFPLTLESARPSHTSQYLCASSESTGPGDIQYFGAGTRLSVL.

Worth noting for this clone: Relative to the germline gene, one junction end is altered; a read error may explain this. The chain combines TRBV7-7 with TRBJ2-3; D gene ambiguous. The CDR3 length is 13 residues. Germline V lookup: CDR1 SSHAT, CDR2 FNYEAQ (reference sequence). The CDR3 sequence is CASSSGPTDTQYF. In DNA, the CDR3 is TGTGCTAGCAGCTCGGGTCCCACAGATACGCAGTATTTT.

This chain uses TRBV9 with TRBJ2-3; no clear D gene. Germline assignment: CDR1 SGDLS and CDR2 YYNGEE. This CDR3 is built from 12 residues. V was cut by 1 base and J by 6 bases, with 6 bases left in between. This CDR3 is CASSVSGDTQYF. CDR3 DNA sequence: TGTGCCAGCAGCGTATCCGGGGATACGCAGTATTTT.

The J gene is TRBJ1-2, the V gene TRBV5-1; 9 nucleotides match TRBD1. There are 14 residues in the CDR3. Unmatched junction bases numbered 5, after V lost 2 bases and J lost 6 bases. CDR1 SGHRS and CDR2 YFSETQ come from the germline V gene. CDR3 amino acids: CASSLLQGADGYTF. CDR3 bases: TGCGCCAGCAGCTTACTACAGGGGGCAGATGGCTACACCTTC.

V gene TRBV6-5 combines with J gene TRBJ1-3; D remains ambiguous. CDR3 size: 13 residues. Germline V gene lookup returns CDR1 MNHEY and CDR2 SVGAGI. V dropped 7 bases and J dropped 0 bases, with 7 bases sitting between them. This chain's CDR3 is CASMEDSGNTIYF. CDR3 bases: TGTGCCAGCATGGAGGACTCTGGAAACACCATATATTTT.

This clone was detected a few times. CDR3 sequence: CSVENRVQGEKLFF. In DNA, the CDR3 is TGCAGCGTTGAGAACCGGGTCCAGGGGGAAAAACTGTTTTTT. The V and J genes are TRBV29-1 and TRBJ1-4; D is perhaps TRBD1 (6 bases). The germline V gene encodes CDR1 SQVTM and CDR2 ANQGSEA. The V end was cut by 3 bases, the J end by 8 bases, with 16 bases between. The CDR3 has 14 amino acids.

There are a few counts of this clone. The chain employs TRBV10-3 and TRBJ1-3; a possible D gene is TRBD1 (6 bases). The CDR3 spans 18 residues. Per the germline V gene, CDR1 is ENHRY and CDR2 is SYGVKD. The CDR3 sequence: CAIGVMYGDTSSGNTIYF. The CDR3 coding sequence is TGTGCGATCGGGGTCATGTATGGGGACACCAGCTCTGGAAACACCATATATTTT.

DNA of the CDR3: TGCGCCAGCAGCTTGCGGAACGCAGGACACTCTGGAAACACCATATATTTT. Translation gives CASSLRNAGHSGNTIYF. The rearrangement links TRBV5-1 to TRBJ1-3; D possibly corresponds to TRBD1 (5 bases). The length of the CDR3 is 17 residues. Germline V gene lookup returns CDR1 SGHRS and CDR2 YFSETQ. Trimming pared 1 base from V and 0 bases from J, leaving 14 bases between.

This clone has just one count. The chain joins TRBV6-5 to TRBJ1-2; 7 nucleotides line up with TRBD1. CDR3 size: 13 residues. CDR1 and CDR2 (germline): MNHEY, SVGAGI. Trimming at V came to 6 bases and at J to 2 bases, leaving 3 bases not matched to a gene. The CDR3: CASREGQNYGYTF. CDR3 DNA: TGTGCCAGCAGGGAGGGACAGAACTATGGCTACACCTTC.

The table lists this clone with a count of one. The chain carries TRBV21-1 and TRBJ2-2; the table gives TRBD1 as D, unverified against the DNA. TRBV21-1 has pseudogene status. There are 16 residues in the CDR3. The DNA for the CDR3 is TGTGCCAGCAGCAAAGGGGGACAGATAAACACCGGGGAGCTGTTTTTT. Translation: CASSKGGQINTGELFF.

The chain couples TRBV7-3 to TRBJ2-1; TRBD2 matches 16 bases. Germline V gene sequence: CDR1 SGHTA, CDR2 FQGTGA. V was clipped by 5 bases and J by 10 bases; unmatched bases: 11. The CDR3 consists of 17 residues. CDR3: CASSPTGTSGGAWEQFF. CDR3 nucleotides: TGTGCCAGCAGCCCAACCGGGACTAGCGGGGGGGCTTGGGAGCAGTTCTTC.

The V call is TRBV29-1, the J call TRBJ1-3, with TRBD1 identical over 7 bases. The germline gives CDR1 SQVTM, CDR2 ANQGSEA. The CDR3 has 13 residues. The V segment lost 6 bases and the J segment 0 bases; nucleotides outside the gene matches: 2. The CDR3 nucleotides are TGCAGCGTGGGGGACAGCTCTGGAAACACCATATATTTT. Translating it yields CSVGDSSGNTIYF.

The chain links TRBV4-2 to TRBJ1-2; D is possibly TRBD1 (5 bases). V was shortened by 1 base and J by 5 bases, with 11 bases between the two germline ends. The CDR3 runs 14 residues. The V gene's germline CDR1 is LGHNA and CDR2 YNFKEQ. The CDR3 here is CASSQASKGYGYTF. CDR3 nucleotides: TGTGCCAGCAGCCAAGCCTCCAAGGGGTATGGCTACACCTTC.

The chain is built from TRBV7-8 and TRBJ1-5, with D unresolved. V lost 1 base, J lost 4 bases, and 11 bases lay in between. CDR1 and CDR2 (germline): SGHVS, FQNEAQ. The CDR3 extends over 15 amino acids. CDR3 region: CASSLERFSNQPQHF. In DNA, the CDR3 is TGTGCCAGCAGCTTAGAGCGGTTCTCTAATCAGCCCCAGCATTTT.

The V call is TRBV4-2, the J call TRBJ2-4; 8 nucleotides match TRBD2. The V gene end was trimmed by 0 bases and the J gene end by 3 bases; junction bases not matched to a gene: 7. This CDR3 is built from 17 residues. Germline V gene data show CDR1 as LGHNA and CDR2 as YNFKEQ. The CDR3 DNA is TGTGCCAGCAGCCAAGATCAAGGGACTAGTCTCAAAAACATTCAGTACTTC. Protein product: CASSQDQGTSLKNIQYF.

The V call is TRBV7-2, the J call TRBJ1-2; D perhaps matches TRBD1 (5 bases). This CDR3 spans 15 amino acids. CDR1 is SGHTA, CDR2 FQGNSA, per germline. Trimming took 5 bases from V and 4 from J, leaving 17 bases between them. CDR3 protein: CASSQRGASSYGYTF. For the CDR3, the DNA is TGTGCCAGCAGCCAACGCGGGGCATCCTCCTATGGCTACACCTTC.

The chain combines TRBV19 with TRBJ1-1; the match to TRBD1 covers 8 bases. V lost 4 bases, J lost 11 bases, and 18 bases stayed unmatched. The V gene's germline CDR1 is LNHDA and CDR2 SQIVND (reference sequence). This CDR3 is built from 16 residues. The CDR3, as DNA: TGTGCCAGTAGTACCATCCGGGACAGGCCTCATGGTGTGGCTTTCTTT. Its translation is CASSTIRDRPHGVAFF.

This clone was seen repeatedly, ten times or more. The V gene is TRBV4-1, the J gene TRBJ1-2, with 11 bases aligning to TRBD1. Germline V gene data show CDR1 as MGHRA and CDR2 as YSYEKL. The trim removed 0 bases at V and 12 bases at J, leaving 12 bases unmatched. This CDR3 is 16 amino acids long. DNA for the CDR3: TGCGCCAGCAGCCAAGATCGGACAGGGGGCTTAGCCCGACACACCTTC. It specifies CASSQDRTGGLARHTF.

The V and J genes are TRBV9 and TRBJ2-7; 9 bases align to TRBD1. V was pared by 4 bases and J by 4 bases, with 9 bases of the junction left unmatched. Germline-derived CDR1 and CDR2 are SGDLS and YYNGEE. There are 15 residues in the CDR3. The CDR3: CASSLQGATTYEQYF. DNA for the CDR3: TGTGCCAGCAGCCTACAGGGGGCCACCACTTACGAGCAGTACTTC.

The V gene is TRBV18, the J gene TRBJ1-1; the match to TRBD1 covers 7 bases. Unmatched junction bases numbered 5, after V lost 5 bases and J lost 2 bases. The CDR3 totals 14 residues. The germline gives CDR1 KGHSH, CDR2 LQKENI. The CDR3 coding sequence is TGTGCCAGCTCAGCGGGACAGAGAAACACTGAAGCTTTCTTT. This gives the protein CASSAGQRNTEAFF. The variable domain in full, completed from reference TRBV18 and TRBJ1-1, reads NAGVMQNPRHLVRRRGQEARLRCSPMKGHSHVYWYRQLPEEGLKFMVYLQKENIIDESGMPKERFSAEFPKEGPSILRIQQVVRGDSAAYFCASSAGQRNTEAFFGQGTRLTVV.

The chain recombines TRBV5-1 with TRBJ2-5, with 11 bases aligning to TRBD2. This CDR3 region has 16 residues. The trim removed 2 bases at V and 5 bases at J, leaving 8 bases unmatched. Germline loops: CDR1 SGHRS, CDR2 YFSETQ. Here the CDR3 reads CASSFGSGGAGETQYF. The CDR3 DNA sequence: TGCGCCAGCAGCTTTGGTAGCGGGGGGGCAGGCGAGACCCAGTACTTC. Full variable domain (rest looked up from reference TRBV5-1 and TRBJ2-5): KAGVTQTPRYLIKTRGQQVTLSCSPISGHRSVSWYQQTPGQGLQFLFEYFSETQRNKGNFPGRFSGRQFSNSRSEMNVSTLELGDSALYLCASSFGSGGAGETQYFGPGTRLLVL.

The chain has TRBV15 and TRBJ2-2, with 9 bases aligning to TRBD2. From germline, CDR1 is LNHNV and CDR2 YYDKDF (reference sequence). The CDR3 contains 18 residues. V lost 0 bases, J lost 0 bases, and 5 bases stayed unmatched. The chain's CDR3 is CATSRDLPSGANTGELFF. The CDR3 region has the DNA TGTGCCACCAGCAGAGATCTCCCTAGCGGGGCGAACACCGGGGAGCTGTTTTTT.

This clone was found once. This chain links TRBV29-1 with TRBJ1-2; the match to TRBD1 covers 7 bases. V was pared by 6 bases and J by 6 bases, with 7 bases of the junction left unmatched. Germline assignment: CDR1 SQVTM and CDR2 ANQGSEA. This CDR3 has 12 residues. CDR3 sequence (DNA): TGCAGCGTGTGGGGGACAGCGAATGGCTACACCTTC. It codes for CSVWGTANGYTF.

This chain links TRBV6-6 with TRBJ2-5, with D possibly being TRBD1 (5 bases). The germline V gene has CDR1 MNHNY and CDR2 SVGAGI (reference sequence). CDR3 length: 12 amino acids. V lost 5 bases and J lost 5, with 9 bases in between. The CDR3 loop reads CASSDSLETQYF. The CDR3 region has the DNA TGTGCCAGCAGTGACAGTCTCGAGACCCAGTACTTC.

This clone was counted between two and nine times. The chain joins TRBV6-5 to TRBJ1-1, with D hard to call. Looked up from germline, CDR1 is MNHEY and CDR2 is SVGAGI. V dropped 0 bases and J dropped 4 bases, with 12 bases sitting between them. The length of the CDR3 is 15 residues. CDR3 region: CASSYSSGLLTEAFF. Here the CDR3 DNA reads TGTGCCAGCAGTTACTCGAGCGGTCTACTCACTGAAGCTTTCTTT.

V gene TRBV12-3 or TRBV12-4 combines with J gene TRBJ1-1, with D tentatively TRBD1 (5 bases). This CDR3 spans 13 amino acids. Trimming shortened V by 4 bases and J by 2 bases, and 8 bases separated the two germline ends. CDR3 protein: CASSSQVNTEAFF. CDR3 nucleotides: TGTGCCAGCAGTTCACAGGTAAACACTGAAGCTTTCTTT.